This entry lists 9 T cell receptor beta chains sequenced from one sample in a study of T-cell memory formation after mild COVID-19. MiXCR, run by TCRdb on the 5' RACE reads, gives a single entry per CDR3 protein. The table has about 390,000 distinct CDR3 sequences, about a sixth seen once. Sequences were obtained from PBMCs or a T cell subset sorted from them (not recorded which). The receptors derive from a man younger than 35 who had mild COVID-19 (a few samples of this study predate the infection). Cell type and time point are not known.

The chain combines TRBV6-4 with TRBJ2-6, with no clear D. Trimming shortened V by 4 bases and J by 0 bases, and 4 bases separated the two germline ends. Per the germline V gene, CDR1 is MRHNA and CDR2 is SNTAGT. The CDR3 has 14 amino acids. CDR3 DNA: TGTGCCAGCAGTGTCGTCTCTGGGGCCAACGTCCTGACTTTC. It is translated as CASSVVSGANVLTF.

This sequence joins TRBV6-5 and TRBJ1-3, with D possibly matching TRBD1 (5 bases). The CDR3 contains 16 residues. Trimming removed 0 bases from V and 0 bases from J, with 9 bases in between. Germline V gene sequence: CDR1 MNHEY, CDR2 SVGAGI. The CDR3 coding sequence is TGTGCCAGCAGTTACTCGTTCGGGGGCTCTGGAAACACCATATATTTT. It specifies CASSYSFGGSGNTIYF.

There are a few counts of this clonotype. One end of the junction is discordant with germline, which a read error may explain. The genes are TRBV7-2 and TRBJ1-1; 8 bases agree with TRBD1. Germline CDR1 reads SGHTA; CDR2 reads FQGNSA. The CDR3 contains 13 residues. This CDR3 reads CASSSSGGLTYNF. CDR3 coding DNA: TGTGCCAGCAGCTCCTCAGGGGGCCTAACTTATAATTTT.

This chain uses TRBV13 with TRBJ2-1, with 12 bases matching TRBD2. V was pared by 7 bases and J by 4 bases, with 8 bases of the junction left unmatched. Germline lookup yields CDR1 PRHDT and CDR2 FYEKMQ (reference sequence). The CDR3 runs 16 residues. The CDR3 DNA follows: TGTGCCAGCATCCTCGCCCTAGCGGGGGGGTACAATGAGCAGTTCTTC. This codes for CASILALAGGYNEQFF.

The table lists this clonotype with many counts. This chain links TRBV5-1 with TRBJ2-2; 7 positions agree with TRBD1. The CDR3 consists of 15 residues. Trimming took 2 bases from V and 0 from J; bases not matched to a gene: 1. The germline CDR1 and CDR2 sequences are SGHRS and YFSETQ. The CDR3 protein is CASSFGTANTGELFF. Here the CDR3 DNA reads TGCGCCAGCAGCTTCGGGACAGCGAACACCGGGGAGCTGTTTTTT. The full variable domain, its missing parts supplied by reference TRBV5-1 and TRBJ2-2, is KAGVTQTPRYLIKTRGQQVTLSCSPISGHRSVSWYQQTPGQGLQFLFEYFSETQRNKGNFPGRFSGRQFSNSRSEMNVSTLELGDSALYLCASSFGTANTGELFFGEGSRLTVL.

This clonotype was counted many times. In DNA form, the CDR3 reads TGTGCCAGACAGGGGCCTTCCTACGAGCAGTACTTC. This gives the protein CARQGPSYEQYF. The chain uses TRBV9 and TRBJ2-7; TRBD1 matches 7 bases. V was clipped by 8 bases and J by 1 base; unmatched bases: 3. From germline, CDR1 is SGDLS and CDR2 YYNGEE. CDR3 length: 12 amino acids.

V gene TRBV4-1 combines with J gene TRBJ2-7; 7 bases are shared with TRBD2. J was trimmed by 13 bases and V by 1 base; bases with no gene match: 4. The CDR3 length is 11 residues. Germline V gene lookup returns CDR1 MGHRA and CDR2 YSYEKL. The CDR3 DNA sequence: TGCGCCAGCAGCCAAGCCGGGACTACATACGTC. The encoded protein is CASSQAGTTYV.

This clonotype showed up just a few times. The chain carries TRBV4-2 and TRBJ2-7; D remains ambiguous. Germline values: CDR1 LGHNA, CDR2 YNFKEQ. V gave up 1 base and J gave up 1 base, with 8 bases separating them. The CDR3 consists of 14 residues. DNA of the CDR3: TGTGCCAGCAGCCAAGTGGGCAGTTCCTACGAGCAGTACTTC. The encoded protein is CASSQVGSSYEQYF.

The chain links TRBV7-2 to TRBJ2-7, with D tentatively TRBD1 (6 bases). This CDR3 spans 13 amino acids. V shed 5 bases and J shed 4 bases, with 12 bases lying between them. Germline-derived CDR1 and CDR2 are SGHTA and FQGNSA. The CDR3 protein is CASSNQRGYEQYF. CDR3 nucleotide sequence: TGTGCCAGCAGCAACCAAAGGGGGTACGAGCAGTACTTC.